This TCR beta chain appears in the sequencing data of a study of beta chain features in type 1 diabetes. In the study overall: The study examined about 110,000,000 sorted cells across all samples. Study-wide results and limits: Researchers reported that naive, central memory and Treg TCRB repertoires appeared more similar in patients than in healthy donors. Shortening of TCRB CDR3s, moderate but significant, appeared in all four CD4+ subsets of Type 1 diabetes patients.

CDR1 is SNHLY and CDR2 is FYNNEI in the germline V gene. The CDR3 runs to 15 residues. The V and J ends lost 6 bases and 4 bases, in that order; junction bases with no gene match: 6. This clone came up a few times. The antigen is undetermined. Every isolated RNA sample was fully reverse transcribed, so sequencing captured expressed TCRB transcripts. Only in-frame clones appear in the TCRdb table, and some are missing; sequencing was by immunoSEQ multiplex PCR. The table includes almost 350,000 clones, around 9% detected once. The chain carries TRBV2 and TRBJ2-1; 10 positions agree with TRBD2. The sample taken for sequencing was central memory CD4+ T cells from blood. This receptor was taken from a man aged 30 to 45 with type 1 diabetes. The CDR3, as DNA: TGTGCCAGCAGGGAACTAGCGGGACTATACAATGAGCAGTTCTTC. Its translation is CASRELAGLYNEQFF.